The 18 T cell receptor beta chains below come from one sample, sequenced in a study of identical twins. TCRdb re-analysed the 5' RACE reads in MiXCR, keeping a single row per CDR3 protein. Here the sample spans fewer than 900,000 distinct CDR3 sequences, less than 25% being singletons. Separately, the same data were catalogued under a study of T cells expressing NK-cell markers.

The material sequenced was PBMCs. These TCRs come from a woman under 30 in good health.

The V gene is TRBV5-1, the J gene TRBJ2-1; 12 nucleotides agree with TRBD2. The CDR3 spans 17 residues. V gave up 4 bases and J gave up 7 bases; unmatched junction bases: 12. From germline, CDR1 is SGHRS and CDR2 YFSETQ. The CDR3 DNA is TGCGCCAGCAGCACGACCCAACGGCTAGCGGGGGGGAATGAGCAGTTCTTC. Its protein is CASSTTQRLAGGNEQFF.

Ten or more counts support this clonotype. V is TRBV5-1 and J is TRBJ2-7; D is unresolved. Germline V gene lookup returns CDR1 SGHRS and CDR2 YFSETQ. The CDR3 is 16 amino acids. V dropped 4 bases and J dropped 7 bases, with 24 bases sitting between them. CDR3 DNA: TGCGCCAGCAGCCAAACGGGCTCCCCCGGGTTGAGGGAGCAGTACTTC. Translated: CASSQTGSPGLREQYF.

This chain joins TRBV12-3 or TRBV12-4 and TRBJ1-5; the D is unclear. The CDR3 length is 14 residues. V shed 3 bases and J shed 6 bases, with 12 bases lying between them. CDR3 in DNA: TGTGCCAGCAGTTTTGATGTAGGGAGTCAGCCCCAGCATTTT. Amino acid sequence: CASSFDVGSQPQHF.

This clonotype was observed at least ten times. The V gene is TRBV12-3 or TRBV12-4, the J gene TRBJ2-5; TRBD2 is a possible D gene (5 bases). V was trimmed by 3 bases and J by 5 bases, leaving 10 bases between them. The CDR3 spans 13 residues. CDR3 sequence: CASSFSPGETQYF. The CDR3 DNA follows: TGTGCCAGCAGTTTCTCCCCGGGGGAGACCCAGTACTTC.

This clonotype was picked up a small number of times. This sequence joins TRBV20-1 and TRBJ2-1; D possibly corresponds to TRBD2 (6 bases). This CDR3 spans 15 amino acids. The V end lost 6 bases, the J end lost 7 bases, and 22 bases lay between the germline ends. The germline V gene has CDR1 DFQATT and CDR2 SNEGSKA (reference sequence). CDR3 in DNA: TGCAGTGCAAGAAAGGTTGCCGGAGGGATAAATGAGCAGTTCTTC. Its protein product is CSARKVAGGINEQFF.

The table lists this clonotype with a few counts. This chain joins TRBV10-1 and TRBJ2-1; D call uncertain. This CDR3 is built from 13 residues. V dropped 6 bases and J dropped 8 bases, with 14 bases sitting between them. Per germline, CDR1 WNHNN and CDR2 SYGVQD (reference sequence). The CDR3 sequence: CASRGPSQDEQFF. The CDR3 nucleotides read TGCGCCAGCAGAGGACCCAGTCAGGATGAGCAGTTCTTC.

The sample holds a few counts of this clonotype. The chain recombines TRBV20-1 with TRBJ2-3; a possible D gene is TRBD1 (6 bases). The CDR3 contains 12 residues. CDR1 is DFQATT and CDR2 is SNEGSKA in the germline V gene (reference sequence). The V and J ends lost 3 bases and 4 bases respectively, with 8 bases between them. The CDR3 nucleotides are TGCAGTGCTAGGTGGACAGCAGATACGCAGTATTTT. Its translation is CSARWTADTQYF.

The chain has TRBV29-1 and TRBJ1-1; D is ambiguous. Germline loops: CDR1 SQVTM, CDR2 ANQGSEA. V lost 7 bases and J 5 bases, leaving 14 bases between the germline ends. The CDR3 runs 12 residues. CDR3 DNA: TGCAGCGCTAGAGCAGATTGGACTGAAGCTTTCTTT. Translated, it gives CSARADWTEAFF.

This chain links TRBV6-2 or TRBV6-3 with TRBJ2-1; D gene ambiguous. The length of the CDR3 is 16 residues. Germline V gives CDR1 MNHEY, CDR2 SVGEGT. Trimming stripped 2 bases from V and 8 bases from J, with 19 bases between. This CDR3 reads CASSYGLRGRPDEQFF. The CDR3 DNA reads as TGTGCCAGCAGTTACGGGTTACGAGGCAGGCCCGATGAGCAGTTCTTC.

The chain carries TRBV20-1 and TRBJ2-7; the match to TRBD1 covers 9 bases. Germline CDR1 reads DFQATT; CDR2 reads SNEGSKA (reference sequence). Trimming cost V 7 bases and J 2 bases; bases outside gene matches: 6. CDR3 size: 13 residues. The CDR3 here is CSVGQGTPYEQYF. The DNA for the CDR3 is TGCAGTGTAGGACAGGGGACACCCTACGAGCAGTACTTC.

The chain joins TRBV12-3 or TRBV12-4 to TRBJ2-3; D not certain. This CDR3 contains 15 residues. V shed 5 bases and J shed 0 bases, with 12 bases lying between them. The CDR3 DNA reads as TGTGCCAGCAGTCCGAGAAGGTCAAGCACAGATACGCAGTATTTT. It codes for CASSPRRSSTDTQYF.

In nucleotides, the CDR3 is TGTGCCATCAAGGGACAGGTGAACACTGAAGCTTTCTTT. Translating it yields CAIKGQVNTEAFF. The chain links TRBV10-3 to TRBJ1-1; 8 positions match TRBD1. The germline V gene has CDR1 ENHRY and CDR2 SYGVKD. The junction had 1 base not matched to a gene; V was cut back by 7 bases and J by 0 bases. The CDR3 runs 13 residues.

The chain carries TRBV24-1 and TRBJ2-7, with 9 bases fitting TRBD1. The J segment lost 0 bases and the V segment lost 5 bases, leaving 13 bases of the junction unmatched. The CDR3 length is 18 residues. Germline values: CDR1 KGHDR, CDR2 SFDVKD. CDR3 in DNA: TGTGCCACCAGTGTTAGGACAGGGGCCCTACTATACTCCTACGAGCAGTACTTC. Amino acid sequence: CATSVRTGALLYSYEQYF.

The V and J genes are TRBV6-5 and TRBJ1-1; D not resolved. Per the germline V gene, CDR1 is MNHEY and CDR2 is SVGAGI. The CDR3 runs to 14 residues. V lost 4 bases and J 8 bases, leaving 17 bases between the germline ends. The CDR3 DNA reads TGTGCCAGCAGTTCAGAATTTCGGAGAGGAGAAGCTTTCTTT. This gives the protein CASSSEFRRGEAFF.

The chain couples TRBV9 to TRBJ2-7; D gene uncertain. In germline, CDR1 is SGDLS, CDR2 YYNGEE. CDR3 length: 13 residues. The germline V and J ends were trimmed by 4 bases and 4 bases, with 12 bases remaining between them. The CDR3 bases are TGTGCCAGCAGCTCGAAGACCTCGTACGAGCAGTACTTC. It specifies CASSSKTSYEQYF. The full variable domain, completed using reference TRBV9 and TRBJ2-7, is DSGVTQTPKHLITATGQRVTLRCSPRSGDLSVYWYQQSLDQGLQFLIQYYNGEERAKGNILERFSAQQFPDLHSELNLSSLELGDSALYFCASSSKTSYEQYFGPGTRLTVT.

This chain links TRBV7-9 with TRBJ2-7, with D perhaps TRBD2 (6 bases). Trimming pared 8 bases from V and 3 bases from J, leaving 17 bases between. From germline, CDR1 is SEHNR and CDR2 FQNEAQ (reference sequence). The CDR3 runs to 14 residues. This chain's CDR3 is CASRGTSSGYEQYF. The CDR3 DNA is TGTGCCAGCCGGGGGACCTCGTCAGGCTACGAGCAGTACTTC.

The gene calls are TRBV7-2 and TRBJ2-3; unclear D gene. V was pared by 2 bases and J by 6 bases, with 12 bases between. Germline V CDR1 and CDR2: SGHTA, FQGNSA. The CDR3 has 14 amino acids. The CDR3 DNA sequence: TGTGCCAGCAGCTTACCCCAATCCCCCGATACGCAGTATTTT. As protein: CASSLPQSPDTQYF.

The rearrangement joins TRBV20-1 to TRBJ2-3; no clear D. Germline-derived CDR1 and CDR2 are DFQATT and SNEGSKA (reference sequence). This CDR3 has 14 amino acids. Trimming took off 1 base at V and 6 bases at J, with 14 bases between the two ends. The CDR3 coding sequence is TGCAGTGCTAGAGTACTCCCCGAGTTTGATACGCAGTATTTT. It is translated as CSARVLPEFDTQYF.